Listed below are T cell receptor beta chains from one sample, sequenced in a study of shared clonotypes between healthy human individuals. Only in-frame clones appear in the TCRdb table, and some are missing; sequencing was by immunoSEQ multiplex PCR. The sample lists around 940,000 clones; more than 75% were seen once. Specimen: memory CD4+ T cells sorted from blood. The receptor set was obtained from a man younger than 35 in good health. CDR3s include the opening cysteine and the closing phenylalanine or tryptophan. A D gene is named only where the DNA matches it firmly. Some rows mark clone size as missing; the rest say once, few, many or name a class of expanded clone.

TRBJ1-2 | - | TRBV10-2 | - | TGCGCCAGCAGTCTATATCAGGGGAATGGCTACACCTTC | CASSLYQGNGYTF
TRBJ1-5 | once | TRBV10-3 | - | TGTGCCATCAGTGAGTCGATCTCGCCGGACGGGGGGCGAAGGGCACCCCTCAATCAGCCCCAGCATTTT | CAISESISPDGGRRAPLNQPQHF
TRBJ2-2 | - | TRBV5-1 | TRBD2 | TGCGCCAGCAGCCGACTAGCGTTGGGCGCCGGGGAGCTGTTTTTT | CASSRLALGAGELFF
TRBJ1-1 | - | TRBV28 | - | TGTGCCATTGGGGGGGCGCACACTGAAGCTTTCTTT | CAIGGAHTEAFF
TRBJ2-1 | - | TRBV14 | - | TGTGCCAGCAGCCCGTTAGAGGTCAACAATGAGCAGTTCTTC | CASSPLEVNNEQFF
TRBJ1-3 | - | TRBV2 | - | TGTGCCAGCATAAGGGGTCCTATGATCTCTGGAAACACCATATATTTT | CASIRGPMISGNTIYF
TRBJ1-1 | few | TRBV27 | - | TGTGCCAGCAGTTTCCGAGGACGACTGAACACTGAAGCTTTCTTT | CASSFRGRLNTEAFF
TRBJ1-2 | - | TRBV5-1 | - | TGCGCCAGCAGCTTGGCCAATCCCAGGGATGGTGGCTACACCTTC | CASSLANPRDGGYTF
TRBJ1-2 | - | TRBV29-1 | - | TGCAGCGACTCAACAGGGAAAAATGGCTACACCTTC | CSDSTGKNGYTF
TRBJ2-2 | - | TRBV18 | - | TGTGCCAGCTCACCTAGAAGGGCGAACACCGGGGAGCTGTTTTTT | CASSPRRANTGELFF
TRBJ1-2 | few | TRBV7-9 | - | TGTGCCAGCAACCGGGCGGGGGACTATGGCTACACCTTC | CASNRAGDYGYTF
TRBJ2-1 | - | TRBV30 | TRBD1 | TGTGCCTGGAGGGGGACAGGGTTGCACAATGAGCAGTTCTTC | CAWRGTGLHNEQFF
TRBJ2-7 | once | TRBV10-3 | TRBD2 | TGTGCCATCAGTGAGCTAGCGGGTAGATACGAGCAGTACTTC | CAISELAGRYEQYF